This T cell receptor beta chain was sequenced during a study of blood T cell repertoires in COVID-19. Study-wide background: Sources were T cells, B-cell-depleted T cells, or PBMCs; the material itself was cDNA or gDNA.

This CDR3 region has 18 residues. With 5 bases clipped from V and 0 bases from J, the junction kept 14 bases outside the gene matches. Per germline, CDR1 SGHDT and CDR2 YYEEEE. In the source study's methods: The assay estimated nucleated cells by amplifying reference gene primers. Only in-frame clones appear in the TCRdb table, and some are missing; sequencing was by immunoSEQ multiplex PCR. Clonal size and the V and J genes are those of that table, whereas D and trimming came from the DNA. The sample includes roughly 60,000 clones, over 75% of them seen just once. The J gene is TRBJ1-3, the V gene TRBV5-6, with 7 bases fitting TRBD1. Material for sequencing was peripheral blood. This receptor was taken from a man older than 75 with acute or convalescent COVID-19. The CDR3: CASSLTGPRYNSGNTIYF. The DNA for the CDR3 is TGTGCCAGCAGTTTGACAGGGCCAAGATATAACTCTGGAAACACCATATATTTT.